The T cell receptor beta chain described here comes from a study of blood T cell repertoires in COVID-19. Produced via immunoSEQ multiplex PCR; TCRdb's table is partial and in-frame only. The sample consists of 180,000 or so clones, about 88% of them appearing once. The specimen was PBMCs or T cells enriched from blood (not recorded which). This TCR was recovered from a young woman who had recovered from COVID-19.

The CDR3 nucleotides read TGTGCCAGCAGGAGTGCAGGGCGCGGCTACACCTTC. Translation: CASRSAGRGYTF. This chain joins TRBV28 and TRBJ1-2, with a tentative D call TRBD1 (5 bases). The CDR3 is 12 residues long. Trimming took 6 bases from V and 8 from J, leaving 13 bases between them. CDR1 is MDHEN and CDR2 is SYDVKM in the germline V gene.